These 16 T cell receptor beta chains share one sample of origin, sequenced in a study of cytomegalovirus exposure and HLA in healthy donors. Primers for the PCR totalled 60 Vbeta and 13 Jbeta. This table comes from immunoSEQ multiplex PCR, and its TCRdb copy is limited to in-frame clones, with some not included. The sample consists of some 150,000 clones, roughly 10% of them appearing once. Input material: PBMCs. Every receptor here comes from a man between 45 and 60 years old in good health and CMV-seronegative.

The chain has TRBV6-5 and TRBJ2-7; 9 bases line up with TRBD1. CDR3 length: 13 amino acids. J lost 6 bases, V lost 5 bases, and 5 bases had no gene match. Germline assignment: CDR1 MNHEY and CDR2 SVGAGI. This chain's CDR3 is CASSRTGVGEQYF. The CDR3, as DNA: TGTGCCAGCAGTAGGACAGGGGTTGGCGAGCAGTACTTC.

There are a few counts of this clone. The chain couples TRBV5-1 to TRBJ2-2; D might be TRBD2 (5 bases). This CDR3 is 16 amino acids long. Per the germline V gene, CDR1 is SGHRS and CDR2 is YFSETQ. V dropped 5 bases and J dropped 3 bases, with 17 bases sitting between them. The CDR3 spells CASRAWSGEYTGELFF. The CDR3 DNA is TGCGCCAGCAGAGCTTGGTCCGGGGAGTACACCGGGGAGCTGTTTTTT.

Of note for this clone: Other DNA variants within this sample encode the same CDR3. The chain recombines TRBV6-1 with TRBJ2-7, with TRBD1 as a possible D gene (6 bases). Per the germline V gene, CDR1 is MNHNS and CDR2 is SASEGT. V lost 7 bases and J lost 0, with 13 bases in between. The CDR3 totals 14 residues. The CDR3 DNA reads TGTGCCAGCATCATAAGAGGGGGCTCCTACGAGCAGTACTTC. This encodes CASIIRGGSYEQYF.

This clone appeared a few times. The CDR3 bases are TGTGCCAGCAGTTACCAGCCAGGGATCAATGAAAAACTGTTTTTT. Protein sequence: CASSYQPGINEKLFF. The V and J genes are TRBV6-5 and TRBJ1-4; tentative D call: TRBD1 (5 bases). Trimming took 2 bases from V and 5 from J, leaving 12 bases between them. CDR1 and CDR2 from the germline V gene are MNHEY and SVGAGI. The CDR3 covers 15 residues.

This clone was picked up a small number of times. This chain connects TRBV12-5 to TRBJ1-4; 8 bases fit TRBD1. Per germline, CDR1 LGHNT and CDR2 FRNRAP. The CDR3 spans 14 residues. V was clipped by 5 bases and J by 7 bases; unmatched bases: 6. This chain's CDR3 is CASGMGQATEKLFF. CDR3 nucleotide sequence: TGTGCTAGTGGTATGGGACAGGCAACTGAAAAACTGTTTTTT.

The chain uses TRBV6-1 and TRBJ2-3; 11 bases match TRBD2. The J segment lost 6 bases and the V segment lost 6 bases, leaving 5 bases of the junction unmatched. CDR1 and CDR2 from the germline V gene are MNHNS and SASEGT. There are 14 residues in the CDR3. The CDR3 loop is CASRASGGPDTQYF. CDR3 DNA sequence: TGTGCCAGCAGGGCTAGCGGGGGGCCGGATACGCAGTATTTT.

V gene TRBV18 combines with J gene TRBJ1-5; 7 nucleotides match TRBD1. Germline loops: CDR1 KGHSH, CDR2 LQKENI. Trimming at V came to 5 bases and at J to 3 bases, leaving 7 bases not matched to a gene. The CDR3 sequence is 15 residues long. In nucleotides, the CDR3 is TGTGCCAGCTCAAGATCGACAGGGAACAATCAGCCCCAGCATTTT. Amino acid sequence: CASSRSTGNNQPQHF.

This clone was found once. The chain combines TRBV11-3 with TRBJ2-5; 15 bases agree with TRBD2. The germline V gene has CDR1 SGHNT and CDR2 YENEEA. CDR3 size: 17 residues. V shed 5 bases, J shed 2 bases, and the junction held 6 bases outside the gene matches. CDR3 residues: CASSPGTSGRWQETQYF. CDR3 nucleotide sequence: TGTGCCAGCAGCCCAGGGACTAGCGGGAGGTGGCAAGAGACCCAGTACTTC. The variable domain in full, completed from reference TRBV11-3 and TRBJ2-5, reads EAGVVQSPRYKIIEKKQPVAFWCNPISGHNTLYWYLQNLGQGPELLIRYENEEAVDDSQLPKDRFSAERLKGVDSTLKIQPAELGDSAVYLCASSPGTSGRWQETQYFGPGTRLLVL.

In its sample, this clone was seen a few times. The J gene is TRBJ2-1, the V gene TRBV7-8; tentatively, D is TRBD1 (8 bases). This CDR3 region has 19 residues. V was trimmed by 1 base and J by 7 bases, leaving 26 bases between them. Germline V gene sequence: CDR1 SGHVS, CDR2 FQNEAQ. This CDR3 is CASSLVPGGWRRELNEQFF. CDR3 DNA sequence: TGTGCCAGCAGCTTAGTGCCAGGGGGCTGGCGGCGGGAGTTGAATGAGCAGTTCTTC.

The genes are TRBV6-1 and TRBJ1-1; 8 bases line up with TRBD1. This CDR3 spans 14 amino acids. The trim removed 2 bases at V and 7 bases at J, leaving 6 bases unmatched. Germline V gene data show CDR1 as MNHNS and CDR2 as SASEGT. Written as DNA, the CDR3 is TGTGCCAGCAGTGAATTGCAGGGGGCGGGTGAAGCTTTCTTT. This gives the protein CASSELQGAGEAFF.

This clone turned up a few times. The genes are TRBV7-6 and TRBJ2-2; 7 nucleotides match TRBD2. The CDR3 is 17 residues long. V was clipped by 6 bases and J by 4 bases; unmatched bases: 14. Germline lookup yields CDR1 SGHVS and CDR2 FNYEAQ. The CDR3 nucleotides read TGTGCCAGCAGATCCGTAGCGGGTTCGTCGGGCACCGGGGAGCTGTTTTTT. It is translated as CASRSVAGSSGTGELFF.

The chain couples TRBV29-1 to TRBJ1-1; 11 bases are a match to TRBD1. Trimming cost V 7 bases and J 4 bases; bases outside gene matches: 5. The CDR3 has 13 amino acids. Germline V gives CDR1 SQVTM, CDR2 ANQGSEA. The CDR3: CSAGQGARTEAFF. The CDR3 nucleotides read TGCAGCGCTGGACAGGGGGCGCGCACTGAAGCTTTCTTT. The full variable domain, its missing parts supplied by reference TRBV29-1 and TRBJ1-1, is SAVISQKPSRDICQRGTSLTIQCQVDSQVTMMFWYRQQPGQSLTLIATANQGSEATYESGFVIDKFPISRPNLTFSTLTVSNMSPEDSSIYLCSAGQGARTEAFFGQGTRLTVV.

The chain has TRBV9 and TRBJ1-1; tentatively, D is TRBD1 (5 bases). Germline V gives CDR1 SGDLS, CDR2 YYNGEE. V was clipped by 3 bases and J by 4 bases, with 13 bases between them. The CDR3 loop spans 14 amino acids. CDR3 sequence reads: CASSGQGGSTEAFF. CDR3 bases: TGTGCCAGCAGCGGGCAGGGTGGATCCACTGAAGCTTTCTTT.

This clone has more than one count but fewer than ten. J is TRBJ2-3 and V is TRBV5-1; 14 bases line up with TRBD2. Germline-derived CDR1 and CDR2 are SGHRS and YFSETQ. This CDR3 has 17 amino acids. The V gene end was trimmed by 6 bases and the J gene end by 2 bases; junction bases not matched to a gene: 8. This chain's CDR3 is CASNKGTSGSITDTQYF. CDR3 nucleotide sequence: TGCGCCAGCAACAAAGGGACTAGCGGGAGTATCACAGATACGCAGTATTTT.

In DNA form, the CDR3 reads TGTGCCAGCAGCCCCCTAGCGGGAGATGCCATTTACAATGAGCAGTTCTTC. This codes for CASSPLAGDAIYNEQFF. The chain uses TRBV5-4 and TRBJ2-1; 10 nucleotides line up with TRBD2. Germline V gene data show CDR1 as SGHNT and CDR2 as YYREEE (reference sequence). The CDR3 is made up of 17 amino acids. The trim removed 4 bases at V and 4 bases at J, leaving 11 bases unmatched. Looking up the rest from reference TRBV5-4 and TRBJ2-1 gives the full variable domain: ETGVTQSPTHLIKTRGQQVTLRCSSQSGHNTVSWYQQALGQGPQFIFQYYREEENGRGNFPPRFSGLQFPNYSSELNVNALELDDSALYLCASSPLAGDAIYNEQFFGPGTRLTVL.

This clone was seen a few times. The chain recombines TRBV7-7 with TRBJ2-1; possibly TRBD1 for D (5 bases). V gave up 5 bases and J gave up 5 bases, with 10 bases separating them. Germline loops: CDR1 SSHAT, CDR2 FNYEAQ (reference sequence). The CDR3 runs to 13 residues. CDR3 bases: TGTGCCAGCAGCCAGGACACCAACAATGAGCAGTTCTTC. Translated, it gives CASSQDTNNEQFF.